This T cell receptor (beta chain) emerged from a study of molecular identifiers for immune sequencing clone quantification. To note about this clonotype: Its antigen is unidentified. The germline gene is not matched at one end of the junction; a read error may be the cause.

CDR1 and CDR2 (germline): SGHTA, FQGNSA. This CDR3 has 13 amino acids. Previously described methods and listed TCR primers were used for bulk TCR libraries. MiXCR was run by TCRdb on the PCR reads, yielding one entry per CDR3 protein. The data show about 100,000 distinct CDR3 sequences, over 30% seen once. Broader study findings: Jurkat TCR RNA spiked in from one cell reportedly remained identifiable amid about a million naive cells. Clones of above 20 RNA copies carried over 97% of effector molecules; in naive cells they carried under 1%.

Sequenced material: naive CD8+ T cells from blood, with Jurkat cell RNA spiked in. Subset here: FACS-sorted CD8+CD4-CCR7+CD45RA+ naive T cells. The chain joins TRBV7-2 to TRBJ2-7; TRBD1 agrees at 9 bases. This TCR derives from a human donor in good health. Some libraries in this study had Jurkat cell RNA spiked in. This chain's CDR3 is CASGPGQGTEQNF. CDR3 nucleotides: TGTGCCAGCGGCCCAGGACAGGGGACCGAGCAGAACTTC.